This T cell receptor (beta chain) stems from a study of blood T cell repertoires in COVID-19. Whole-study context: Specimens from acute and convalescent COVID-19 originated in the United States, Italy and Spain.

Some clones are missing from TCRdb's copy, which holds only in-frame ones; the method was immunoSEQ multiplex PCR. The repertoire holds a few hundred thousand clones, with 80% to 95% as singletons. The CDR3 length is 19 residues. The V end lost 2 bases, the J end lost 1 base, and 21 bases lay between the germline ends. Germline values: CDR1 SGHAT, CDR2 FQNNGV. This clone has a count of ten or more. The material sequenced was peripheral blood. The chain joins TRBV11-2 to TRBJ2-1, with a possible D match to TRBD1 (7 bases). This sequence was found in a young adult with COVID-19, enrolled during active disease. This CDR3 is CASSLIPRGWDWSYNEQFF. The CDR3 region has the DNA TGTGCCAGCAGCTTAATACCCAGGGGGTGGGACTGGTCCTACAATGAGCAGTTCTTC.